Listed below are T cell receptor beta chains from one sample, sequenced in a study of blood T cell repertoires in COVID-19. Only in-frame clones appear in the TCRdb table, and some are missing; sequencing was by immunoSEQ multiplex PCR. The repertoire holds around 260,000 clones, with 86% as singletons. Sequencing was performed on peripheral blood. Every receptor here comes from a man aged 25 to 40 with active or convalescent COVID-19. The CDR3 runs from the conserved cysteine through the conserved F or W. The D gene is left open where the match is weak. Expanded clones get a size class; other rows say once, few or many, or leave the size out.

NA	TRBV30	TRBJ1-2	TRBD1	TGTGCCTGGAGTCCCGGGACAGCAGCATATGGCTACACCTTC	CAWSPGTAAYGYTF
NA	TRBV27	TRBJ1-6	NA	TGTGCCAGCAGTTTATCTGTGTATAGTTCACCCCTCCACTTT	CASSLSVYSSPLHF
NA	TRBV13	TRBJ2-7	NA	TGTGCCAGCAGCTCGTCCCGGGACTCTTACGAGCAGTACTTC	CASSSSRDSYEQYF
NA	TRBV5-1	TRBJ2-2	TRBD1	TGCGCCAGCAGCTTCGGACAGGGTGACACCGGGGAGCTGTTTTTT	CASSFGQGDTGELFF
NA	TRBV27	TRBJ1-6	NA	TGTGCCAGCAGTTTATCAGCAGTCGGGTTCGGGTCGGTAGTCGGTTCACCCCTCCACTTT	CASSLSAVGFGSVVGSPLHF
NA	TRBV7-6	TRBJ2-3	TRBD2	TGTGCCAGCAGCCCCGGGACTAGCGGGCTTACGCAGTATTTT	CASSPGTSGLTQYF
NA	TRBV19	TRBJ2-5	TRBD2	TGTGCCAGTAGTAAGCTAGCGGGGTACCAAGAGACCCAGTACTTC	CASSKLAGYQETQYF
few	TRBV2	TRBJ2-7	TRBD1	TGTGCCAGCAGCCACCCCGGACAGGGATTCTACGAGCAGTACTTC	CASSHPGQGFYEQYF
once	TRBV5-5	TRBJ1-2	NA	TGTGCCAGCAGCTTTAATACAGAGAACTATGGCTACACCTTC	CASSFNTENYGYTF
NA	TRBV3-1/TRBV3-2	TRBJ1-6	NA	TGTGCCAGCAGCCCCGCGGGGGCGGGTAATTCACCCCTCCACTTT	CASSPAGAGNSPLHF
few	TRBV5-1	TRBJ1-1	TRBD1	TGCGCCAGCATGCTTGGTGGGACAGGGTCAACTGAAGCTTTCTTT	CASMLGGTGSTEAFF
NA	TRBV6-1	TRBJ1-5	NA	TGTGCCAGCAGTGAAGGGGGCGGCAATCAGCCCCAGCATTTT	CASSEGGGNQPQHF
NA	TRBV6-5	TRBJ1-1	NA	TGTGCCAGCAGGAGGTGGGACACGGTGGGCTCTGAAGCTTTCTTT	CASRRWDTVGSEAFF
NA	TRBV5-1	TRBJ1-6	TRBD1	TGCGCCAGCAGCCTGGACAGGGACCGGAATTCACCCCTCCACTTT	CASSLDRDRNSPLHF
NA	TRBV6-1	TRBJ1-2	TRBD1	TGTGCCAGCAGTGAACGGACAGGGGGCGCCGGCTATGGCTACACCTTC	CASSERTGGAGYGYTF
NA	TRBV7-9	TRBJ2-2	NA	TGTGCCAGCAGCCGCGCGGCTAACAGGGTCACCGGGGAGCTGTTTTTT	CASSRAANRVTGELFF
NA	TRBV5-1	TRBJ1-3	NA	TGCGCCAGCAGCTTGGATAACTCTGGAAACACCATATATTTT	CASSLDNSGNTIYF
few	TRBV21-1	TRBJ2-3	NA	TGTGCCAGCAGAGTACGCGGGACTAGCGGGGGGGAAAGTCCTAGCACAGATACGCAGTATTTT	CASRVRGTSGGESPSTDTQYF
NA	TRBV4-3	TRBJ2-1	TRBD2	TGCGCCAGCAGCCAGTCCGGACTAGCGGACAGGGATGAGCAGTTCTTC	CASSQSGLADRDEQFF
NA	TRBV18	TRBJ2-1	TRBD2	TGTGCCAGCTCACCACGCGGGGGGGCAGACAATGAGCAGTTCTTC	CASSPRGGADNEQFF
NA	TRBV19	TRBJ1-6	TRBD1	TGTGCCAGTAGTCAGGTACAGGGGAATTCACCCCTCCACTTT	CASSQVQGNSPLHF
NA	TRBV4-3	TRBJ1-1	NA	TGCGCCAGCAGCCGGGGGATACAGGGTACGAACACTGAAGCTTTCTTT	CASSRGIQGTNTEAFF
NA	TRBV7-9	TRBJ1-1	NA	TGTGCCAGCAGCTTTCCTTCCTCGGGGGACACTGAAGCTTTCTTT	CASSFPSSGDTEAFF
NA	TRBV7-9	TRBJ2-2	NA	TGTGCCAGCAGCTTACCCGGACAGTCCCCCGGGGAGCTGTTTTTT	CASSLPGQSPGELFF